This TCR beta chain was recorded in a study of cytomegalovirus exposure and HLA in healthy donors. Study conclusions and caveats: The listing of 150 to 200 TCR beta chains classed them as cytomegalovirus-associated. Clusters of TCRs from the first cohort tended to co-occur in the 120 or so validation repertoires (as a later analysis found). In vitro experiments confirmed that a few CMV-associated chains were specific for CMV antigens. Reported performance of the classifier showed diagnosis of cytomegalovirus status with high specificity and sensitivity.

Notes on this clone: What it recognizes is unknown.

The CDR3 is 17 amino acids. V lost 3 bases, J lost 0 bases, and 4 bases stayed unmatched. Germline-derived CDR1 and CDR2 are MGHRA and YSYEKL. TCRdb keeps only in-frame clones here, not all; method: immunoSEQ multiplex PCR. This sample carries 45,000 to 70,000 clones, 80% to 95% of them seen once, and the ten largest clones take around 5.8%. The chain is built from TRBV4-1 and TRBJ2-1; 11 nucleotides align to TRBD2. Sequencing was done on a sample of PBMCs. The origin of this receptor is a woman younger than 35 in good health and CMV-seronegative. This chain's CDR3 is CASSQTLAGGSYNEQFF. In DNA form, the CDR3 reads TGCGCCAGCAGCCAGACCCTAGCGGGGGGCTCCTACAATGAGCAGTTCTTC.